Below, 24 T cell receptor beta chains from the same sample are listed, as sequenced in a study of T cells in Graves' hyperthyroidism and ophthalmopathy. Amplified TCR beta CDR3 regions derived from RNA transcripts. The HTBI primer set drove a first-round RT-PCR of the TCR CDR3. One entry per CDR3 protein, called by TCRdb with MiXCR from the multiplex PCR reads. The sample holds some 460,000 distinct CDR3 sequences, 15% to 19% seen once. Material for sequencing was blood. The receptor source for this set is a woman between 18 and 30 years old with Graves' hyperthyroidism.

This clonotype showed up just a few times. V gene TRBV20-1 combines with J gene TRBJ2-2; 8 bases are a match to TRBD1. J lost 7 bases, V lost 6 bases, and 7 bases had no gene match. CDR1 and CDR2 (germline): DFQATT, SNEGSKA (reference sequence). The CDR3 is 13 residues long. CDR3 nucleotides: TGCAGTGCGCGCCCAGGGGGCGTCGGGGAGCTGTTTTTT. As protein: CSARPGGVGELFF.

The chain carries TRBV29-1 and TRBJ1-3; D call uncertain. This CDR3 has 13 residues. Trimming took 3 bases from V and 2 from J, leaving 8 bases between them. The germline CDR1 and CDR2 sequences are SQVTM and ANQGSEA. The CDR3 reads CSVEVLTGNTIYF. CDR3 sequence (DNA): TGCAGCGTTGAGGTCCTAACTGGAAACACCATATATTTT.

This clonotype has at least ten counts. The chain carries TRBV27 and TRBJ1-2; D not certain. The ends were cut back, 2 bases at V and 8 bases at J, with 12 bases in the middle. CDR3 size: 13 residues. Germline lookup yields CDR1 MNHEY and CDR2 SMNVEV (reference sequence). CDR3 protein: CASSLRTSGGYTF. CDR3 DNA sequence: TGTGCCAGCAGTTTACGCACCTCCGGAGGCTACACCTTC.

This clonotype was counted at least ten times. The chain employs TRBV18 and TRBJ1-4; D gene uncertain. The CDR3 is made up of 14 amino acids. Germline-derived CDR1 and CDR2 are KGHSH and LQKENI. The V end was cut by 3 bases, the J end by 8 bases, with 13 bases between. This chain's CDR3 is CASSPPRDREKLFF. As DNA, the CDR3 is TGTGCCAGCTCACCCCCTCGAGACCGAGAAAAACTGTTTTTT. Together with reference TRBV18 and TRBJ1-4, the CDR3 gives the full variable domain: NAGVMQNPRHLVRRRGQEARLRCSPMKGHSHVYWYRQLPEEGLKFMVYLQKENIIDESGMPKERFSAEFPKEGPSILRIQQVVRGDSAAYFCASSPPRDREKLFFGSGTQLSVL.

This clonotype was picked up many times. CDR3 amino acids: CASSQAQGAEAFF. As DNA, the CDR3 is TGTGCCAGCAGCCAAGCACAGGGCGCTGAAGCTTTCTTT. This chain joins TRBV3-1 and TRBJ1-1; D may be TRBD1 (6 bases). This CDR3 has 13 amino acids. The germline CDR1 and CDR2 sequences are LGHDT and YNNKEL (reference sequence). Trimming cost V 1 base and J 6 bases, with 9 bases left between them. Complete variable domain (other parts from reference TRBV3-1 and TRBJ1-1): DTAVSQTPKYLVTQMGNDKSIKCEQNLGHDTMYWYKQDSKKFLKIMFSYNNKELIINETVPNRFSPKSPDKAHLNLHINSLELGDSAVYFCASSQAQGAEAFFGQGTRLTVV.

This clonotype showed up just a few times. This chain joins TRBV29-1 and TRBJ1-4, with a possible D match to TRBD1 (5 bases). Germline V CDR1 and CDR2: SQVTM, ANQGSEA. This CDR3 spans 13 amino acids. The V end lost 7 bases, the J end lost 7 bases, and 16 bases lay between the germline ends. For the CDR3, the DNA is TGCAGCGCCGACGGGGGTAGGAGTGAAAAACTGTTTTTT. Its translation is CSADGGRSEKLFF.

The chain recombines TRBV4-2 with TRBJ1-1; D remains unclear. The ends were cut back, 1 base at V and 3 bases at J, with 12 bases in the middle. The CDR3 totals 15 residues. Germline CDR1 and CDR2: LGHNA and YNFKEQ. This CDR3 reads CASSQASFRDTEAFF. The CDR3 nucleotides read TGTGCCAGCAGCCAAGCGAGTTTCCGGGACACTGAAGCTTTCTTT.

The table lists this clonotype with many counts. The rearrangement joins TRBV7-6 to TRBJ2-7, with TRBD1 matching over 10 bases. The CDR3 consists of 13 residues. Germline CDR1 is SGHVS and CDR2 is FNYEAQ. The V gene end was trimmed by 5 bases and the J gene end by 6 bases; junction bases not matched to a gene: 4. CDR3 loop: CASSKGTGVEQYF. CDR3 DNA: TGTGCCAGCAGCAAAGGGACAGGGGTCGAGCAGTACTTC.

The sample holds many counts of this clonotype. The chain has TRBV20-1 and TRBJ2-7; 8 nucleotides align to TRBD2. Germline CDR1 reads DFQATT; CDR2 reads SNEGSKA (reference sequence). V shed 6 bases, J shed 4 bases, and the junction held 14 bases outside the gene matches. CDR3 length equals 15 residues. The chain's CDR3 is CSAPHQGLAVYEQYF. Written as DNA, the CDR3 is TGCAGTGCCCCTCATCAAGGACTAGCCGTATACGAGCAGTACTTC.

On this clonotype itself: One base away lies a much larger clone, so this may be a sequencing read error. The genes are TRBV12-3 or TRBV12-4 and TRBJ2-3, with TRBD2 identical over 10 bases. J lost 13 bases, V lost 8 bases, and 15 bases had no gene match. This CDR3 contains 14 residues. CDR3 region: CASGPGLATYFEYF. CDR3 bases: TGTGCCAGCGGTCCGGGACTAGCGACCTATTTTGAGTATTTT.

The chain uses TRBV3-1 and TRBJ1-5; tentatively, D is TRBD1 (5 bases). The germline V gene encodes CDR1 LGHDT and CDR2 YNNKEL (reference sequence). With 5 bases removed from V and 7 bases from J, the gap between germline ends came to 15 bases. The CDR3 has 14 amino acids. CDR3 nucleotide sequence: TGTGCCAGCAGCGCTGGGACGGAAAGACAGCCCCAGCATTTT. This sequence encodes CASSAGTERQPQHF. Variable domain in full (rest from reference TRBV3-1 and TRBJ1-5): DTAVSQTPKYLVTQMGNDKSIKCEQNLGHDTMYWYKQDSKKFLKIMFSYNNKELIINETVPNRFSPKSPDKAHLNLHINSLELGDSAVYFCASSAGTERQPQHFGDGTRLSIL.

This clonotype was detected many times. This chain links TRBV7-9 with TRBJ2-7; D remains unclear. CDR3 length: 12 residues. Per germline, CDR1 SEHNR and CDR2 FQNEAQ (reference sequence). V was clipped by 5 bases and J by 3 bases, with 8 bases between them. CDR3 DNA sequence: TGTGCCAGCAGCACCCACATCTACGAGCAGTACTTC. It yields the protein CASSTHIYEQYF.

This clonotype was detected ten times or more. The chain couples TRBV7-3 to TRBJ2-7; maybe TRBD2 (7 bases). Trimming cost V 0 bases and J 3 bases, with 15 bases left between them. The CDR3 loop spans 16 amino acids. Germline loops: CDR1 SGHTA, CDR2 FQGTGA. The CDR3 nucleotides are TGTGCCAGCAGCTTAACGACGGGGGGCTTTGGCTACGAGCAGTACTTC. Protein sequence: CASSLTTGGFGYEQYF.

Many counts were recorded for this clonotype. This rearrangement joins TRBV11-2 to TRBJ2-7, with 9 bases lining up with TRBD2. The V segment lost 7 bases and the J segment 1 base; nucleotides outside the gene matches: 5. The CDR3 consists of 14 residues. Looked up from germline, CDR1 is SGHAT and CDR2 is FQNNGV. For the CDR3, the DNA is TGTGCCAGCAAGTCTAGCGGGATGTCCTACGAGCAGTACTTC. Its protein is CASKSSGMSYEQYF.

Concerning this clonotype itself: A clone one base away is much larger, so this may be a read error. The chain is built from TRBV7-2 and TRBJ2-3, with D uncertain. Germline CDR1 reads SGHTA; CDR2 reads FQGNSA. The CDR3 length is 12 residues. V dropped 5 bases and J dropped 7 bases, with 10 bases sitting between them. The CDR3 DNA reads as TGTACCAGCAGCCTCGGGTGGAATACGCAGTATTTT. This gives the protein CTSSLGWNTQYF.

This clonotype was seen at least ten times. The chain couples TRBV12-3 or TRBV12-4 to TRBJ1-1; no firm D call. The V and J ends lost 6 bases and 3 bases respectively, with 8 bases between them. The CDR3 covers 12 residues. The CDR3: CASRKEDTEAFF. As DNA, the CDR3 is TGTGCCAGCAGGAAGGAGGACACTGAAGCTTTCTTT.

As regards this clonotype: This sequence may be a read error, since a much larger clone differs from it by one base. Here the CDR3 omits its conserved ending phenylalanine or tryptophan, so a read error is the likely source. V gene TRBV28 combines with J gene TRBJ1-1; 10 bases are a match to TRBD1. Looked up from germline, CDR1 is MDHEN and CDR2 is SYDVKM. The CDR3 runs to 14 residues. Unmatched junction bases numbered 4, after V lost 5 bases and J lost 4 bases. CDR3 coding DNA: TGTGCCAGCAGTCCCGGACAGGGGGTCACTGAAGCTTTCTCT. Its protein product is CASSPGQGVTEAFS.

DNA of the CDR3: TGCGCCAGCAGCCAAGTTCAGGGGGTCACTGAAGCTTTCTTT. It translates to CASSQVQGVTEAFF. The J gene is TRBJ1-1, the V gene TRBV4-1, with 7 bases fitting TRBD1. CDR1 and CDR2 from the germline V gene are MGHRA and YSYEKL. The V and J ends lost 1 base and 4 bases, in that order; junction bases with no gene match: 3. CDR3 length equals 14 residues.

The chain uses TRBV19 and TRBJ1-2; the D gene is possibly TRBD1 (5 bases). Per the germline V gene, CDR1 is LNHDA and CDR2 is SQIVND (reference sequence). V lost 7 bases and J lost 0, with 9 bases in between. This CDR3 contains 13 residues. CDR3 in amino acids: CASTRGANYGYTF. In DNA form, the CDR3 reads TGTGCCAGTACGAGAGGGGCTAACTATGGCTACACCTTC.

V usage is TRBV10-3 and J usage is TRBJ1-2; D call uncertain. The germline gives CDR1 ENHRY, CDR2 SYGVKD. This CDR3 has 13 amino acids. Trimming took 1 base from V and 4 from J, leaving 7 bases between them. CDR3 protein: CAISEYPAYGYTF. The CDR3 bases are TGTGCCATCAGTGAGTACCCGGCCTATGGCTACACCTTC.

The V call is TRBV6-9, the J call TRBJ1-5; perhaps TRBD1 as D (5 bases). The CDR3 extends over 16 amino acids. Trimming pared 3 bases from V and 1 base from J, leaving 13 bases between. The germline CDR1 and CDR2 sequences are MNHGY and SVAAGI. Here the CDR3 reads CASSYRRGRSNQPQHF. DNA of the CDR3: TGTGCCAGCAGTTACAGGAGGGGAAGGAGCAATCAGCCCCAGCATTTT.

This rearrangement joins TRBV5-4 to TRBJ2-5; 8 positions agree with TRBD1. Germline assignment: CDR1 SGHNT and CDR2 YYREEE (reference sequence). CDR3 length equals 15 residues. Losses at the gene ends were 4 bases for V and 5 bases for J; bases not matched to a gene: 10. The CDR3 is CASSAHRQGLETQYF. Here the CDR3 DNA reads TGTGCCAGCAGCGCTCATCGACAGGGGCTGGAGACCCAGTACTTC.

DNA of the CDR3: TGTGCCAGCAGTACCGGGACAGGGGACTCTGGGGCCAACGTCCTGACTTTC. Translation gives CASSTGTGDSGANVLTF. The chain recombines TRBV12-3 or TRBV12-4 with TRBJ2-6, with 10 bases aligning to TRBD1. Losses at the gene ends were 5 bases for V and 0 bases for J; bases not matched to a gene: 4. The CDR3 is made up of 17 amino acids.

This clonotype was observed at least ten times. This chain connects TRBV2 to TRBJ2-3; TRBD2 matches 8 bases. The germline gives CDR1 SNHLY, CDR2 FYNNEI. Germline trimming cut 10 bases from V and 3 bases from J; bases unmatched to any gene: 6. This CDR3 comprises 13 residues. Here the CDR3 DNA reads TGTGCCACCACCGGGAGGGCGACAGATACGCAGTATTTT. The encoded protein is CATTGRATDTQYF.